Listed below are T cell receptor beta chains from one sample, sequenced in a study of blood T cell repertoires in COVID-19. Libraries were prepared by immunoSEQ multiplex PCR; TCRdb keeps only in-frame clonotypes and omits some of them. The sample has about 230,000 clones; over 80% are singletons. The specimen was peripheral blood. The source of these receptors is an older woman with active or convalescent COVID-19. The CDR3 runs from the conserved cysteine through the conserved F or W. Fields, in order: clone size, D gene, V gene, J gene, CDR3 DNA, CDR3 protein. D genes are given only for firm matches. Clone size appears in some rows only: once, few, many, or a class for an expanded clone.

clone size: .
D gene: .
V gene: TRBV19
J gene: TRBJ1-2
CDR3 DNA: TGTGCCAGTAGTCTCCTCGTCGGTACCTATGGCTACACCTTC
CDR3 protein: CASSLLVGTYGYTF

clone size: .
D gene: .
V gene: TRBV2
J gene: TRBJ2-7
CDR3 DNA: TGTGCCAGCAGACAGGGGGGGTACGAGCAGTACTTC
CDR3 protein: CASRQGGYEQYF

clone size: .
D gene: .
V gene: TRBV11-2
J gene: TRBJ2-7
CDR3 DNA: TGTGCCAGCAGCTTGGCCTTTACACCACCCTACGAGCAGTACTTC
CDR3 protein: CASSLAFTPPYEQYF

clone size: .
D gene: .
V gene: TRBV19
J gene: TRBJ2-4
CDR3 DNA: TGTGCCAGTAGTAGAACAGGGAACGACAAAAACATTCAGTACTTC
CDR3 protein: CASSRTGNDKNIQYF

clone size: .
D gene: .
V gene: TRBV5-5
J gene: TRBJ2-7
CDR3 DNA: TGTGCCAGCAGCTTGGCACCGGCCGGGACAACCTACGAGCAGTACTTC
CDR3 protein: CASSLAPAGTTYEQYF

clone size: .
D gene: .
V gene: TRBV6-5
J gene: TRBJ2-1
CDR3 DNA: TGTGCCAGCAGTTACGTGGGGGCTAATTACAATGAGCAGTTCTTC
CDR3 protein: CASSYVGANYNEQFF

clone size: .
D gene: TRBD2
V gene: TRBV24-1
J gene: TRBJ2-1
CDR3 DNA: TGTGCCACCAGTGTATCTAGCGGGAGTTTAGTCAATGAGCAGTTCTTC
CDR3 protein: CATSVSSGSLVNEQFF

clone size: .
D gene: .
V gene: TRBV6-1
J gene: TRBJ2-6
CDR3 DNA: TGTGCCAGCAGTGAACAGGGAACTGGGGCCAACGTCCTGACTTTC
CDR3 protein: CASSEQGTGANVLTF

clone size: .
D gene: .
V gene: TRBV5-1
J gene: TRBJ1-1
CDR3 DNA: TGCGCCAGCAGCTTTAGGGGGAACACTGAAGCTTTCTTT
CDR3 protein: CASSFRGNTEAFF

clone size: .
D gene: TRBD1
V gene: TRBV3-1/TRBV3-2
J gene: TRBJ2-7
CDR3 DNA: TGTGCCAGCAGGACCGGGACAGGGACCAACGAGCAGTACTTC
CDR3 protein: CASRTGTGTNEQYF

clone size: .
D gene: .
V gene: TRBV3-1/TRBV3-2
J gene: TRBJ1-3
CDR3 DNA: TGTGCCAGCAGCACCCCTGAGGTCAGGGGTTCGTCTGGAAACACCATATATTTT
CDR3 protein: CASSTPEVRGSSGNTIYF

clone size: .
D gene: .
V gene: TRBV3-1/TRBV3-2
J gene: TRBJ1-6
CDR3 DNA: TGTGCCAGCAGCCAAAGCGGTGGAGGCTCACCCCTCCACTTT
CDR3 protein: CASSQSGGGSPLHF

clone size: .
D gene: .
V gene: TRBV2
J gene: TRBJ2-7
CDR3 DNA: TGTGCCAGCAGTGAGGCCAGGCCCTACGAGCAGTACTTC
CDR3 protein: CASSEARPYEQYF

clone size: once
D gene: TRBD2
V gene: TRBV6-2/TRBV6-3
J gene: TRBJ2-7
CDR3 DNA: TGTGCCAGCAGTTACTCCCCCCAGGGAGGGCCGGGAGAGCAGTACTTC
CDR3 protein: CASSYSPQGGPGEQYF

clone size: few
D gene: TRBD1
V gene: TRBV13
J gene: TRBJ2-2
CDR3 DNA: TGTGCCAGCAGCTTCGCCAGCCAGGGGGTCGGGGAGCTGTTTTTT
CDR3 protein: CASSFASQGVGELFF

clone size: once
D gene: .
V gene: TRBV27
J gene: TRBJ2-2
CDR3 DNA: TGTGCCAGCAGTTTGTCCAGGGCGAACACCGGGGAGCTGTTTTTT
CDR3 protein: CASSLSRANTGELFF

clone size: .
D gene: TRBD1
V gene: TRBV3-1/TRBV3-2
J gene: TRBJ2-2
CDR3 DNA: TGTGCCAGCAGCCAAGCACAGGGGCGTGGCACCGGGGAGCTGTTTTTT
CDR3 protein: CASSQAQGRGTGELFF

clone size: .
D gene: TRBD1
V gene: TRBV6-5
J gene: TRBJ2-1
CDR3 DNA: TGTGCCAGCAGTTACTCGGGACAGAAAGGCTACAATGAGCAGTTCTTC
CDR3 protein: CASSYSGQKGYNEQFF

clone size: .
D gene: TRBD1
V gene: TRBV5-1
J gene: TRBJ1-4
CDR3 DNA: TGCGCCAGCAGCTCGGGGGACAGCCTAAATGAAAAACTGTTTTTT
CDR3 protein: CASSSGDSLNEKLFF

clone size: .
D gene: TRBD2
V gene: TRBV6-5
J gene: TRBJ2-1
CDR3 DNA: TGTGCCAGCATTGTTGCGGGGGGGTACAATGAGCAGTTCTTC
CDR3 protein: CASIVAGGYNEQFF

clone size: few
D gene: TRBD1
V gene: TRBV10-2
J gene: TRBJ1-2
CDR3 DNA: TGCGCCAGCAGTGAAGGTCAGGGGGAAAACTATGGCTACACCTTC
CDR3 protein: CASSEGQGENYGYTF

clone size: .
D gene: .
V gene: TRBV7-2
J gene: TRBJ1-1
CDR3 DNA: TGTGCCAGCGCCCGAGGCTCTGAAGCTTTCTTT
CDR3 protein: CASARGSEAFF

clone size: .
D gene: .
V gene: TRBV19
J gene: TRBJ1-5
CDR3 DNA: TGTGCCAGTAGTATCCCAGGGTTTTACCAGCCCCAGCATTTT
CDR3 protein: CASSIPGFYQPQHF

clone size: few
D gene: .
V gene: TRBV5-6
J gene: TRBJ1-5
CDR3 DNA: TGTGCCAGCAGCTTGCGGCCGGGGGCCCAGCATTTT
CDR3 protein: CASSLRPGAQHF

clone size: .
D gene: TRBD1
V gene: TRBV7-8
J gene: TRBJ2-1
CDR3 DNA: TGTGCCAGCAGCTCGCATTTCCGACCGGGACAGGGTACCAATGAGCAGTTCTTC
CDR3 protein: CASSSHFRPGQGTNEQFF

clone size: .
D gene: TRBD1
V gene: TRBV23-1
J gene: TRBJ1-2
CDR3 DNA: TGCGCCAGCAGTCAATCAAATTTACAGGGGGCCTATGGCTACACCTTC
CDR3 protein: CASSQSNLQGAYGYTF

clone size: .
D gene: TRBD1
V gene: TRBV18
J gene: TRBJ1-3
CDR3 DNA: TGTGCCAGCTCACCAGGGGACAGGGTACGCTCTGGAAACACCATATATTTT
CDR3 protein: CASSPGDRVRSGNTIYF

clone size: .
D gene: .
V gene: TRBV21-1
J gene: TRBJ2-5
CDR3 DNA: TGTGCCAGCAGGAGGACAGGGGTAGAGACCCAGTACTTC
CDR3 protein: CASRRTGVETQYF

clone size: .
D gene: TRBD1
V gene: TRBV18
J gene: TRBJ2-1
CDR3 DNA: TGTGCCAGCTCACAGGGACAGGGATCCTACAATGAGCAGTTCTTC
CDR3 protein: CASSQGQGSYNEQFF

clone size: .
D gene: .
V gene: TRBV4-1
J gene: TRBJ2-1
CDR3 DNA: TGCGCCAGCAGCCAAGATCCCAGCGTTTACAATGAGCAGTTCTTC
CDR3 protein: CASSQDPSVYNEQFF

clone size: .
D gene: .
V gene: TRBV18
J gene: TRBJ1-1
CDR3 DNA: TGTGCCAGCTCACCGTCCTCTCCTGAAGCTTTCTTT
CDR3 protein: CASSPSSPEAFF

clone size: .
D gene: TRBD1
V gene: TRBV2
J gene: TRBJ1-1
CDR3 DNA: TGTGCCAGCAGCAGGGGGCTTGGCACTGAAGCTTTCTTT
CDR3 protein: CASSRGLGTEAFF

clone size: .
D gene: TRBD1
V gene: TRBV28
J gene: TRBJ1-6
CDR3 DNA: TGTGCCAGCAGTCCTCTGACGGCCCCGGGACAGTATTCTTTTTCACCCCTCCACTTT
CDR3 protein: CASSPLTAPGQYSFSPLHF

clone size: .
D gene: TRBD1
V gene: TRBV28
J gene: TRBJ1-1
CDR3 DNA: TGTGCCAGCAGTTTGTTGACAGGGGGCACTGAAGCTTTCTTT
CDR3 protein: CASSLLTGGTEAFF

clone size: .
D gene: TRBD2
V gene: TRBV5-4
J gene: TRBJ2-5
CDR3 DNA: TGTGCCAGCAGGGATAGCGGGAGGTCGTCGGAGACCCAGTACTTC
CDR3 protein: CASRDSGRSSETQYF

clone size: .
D gene: .
V gene: TRBV30
J gene: TRBJ1-1
CDR3 DNA: TGTGCCTGGAGTTTTCTCGTGAACACTGAAGCTTTCTTT
CDR3 protein: CAWSFLVNTEAFF

clone size: .
D gene: TRBD1
V gene: TRBV6-5
J gene: TRBJ2-7
CDR3 DNA: TGTGCCAGCAGTTACTCGAGTAGACAGGGGGCCTACGAGCAGTACTTC
CDR3 protein: CASSYSSRQGAYEQYF

clone size: .
D gene: .
V gene: TRBV7-9
J gene: TRBJ2-7
CDR3 DNA: TGTGCCAGCAGCTTAGGCGGCGTATACGAGCAGTACTTC
CDR3 protein: CASSLGGVYEQYF

clone size: .
D gene: .
V gene: TRBV28
J gene: TRBJ1-1
CDR3 DNA: TGTGCCAGCAGTTTATGGGACACCCTGAACACTGAAGCTTTCTTT
CDR3 protein: CASSLWDTLNTEAFF

clone size: few
D gene: .
V gene: TRBV11-2
J gene: TRBJ1-2
CDR3 DNA: TGTGCCAGCAGCCTACATCAGGGGACGGGCTATGGCTACACCTTC
CDR3 protein: CASSLHQGTGYGYTF

clone size: .
D gene: .
V gene: TRBV5-6
J gene: TRBJ1-3
CDR3 DNA: TGTGCCAGCAGCCAGCGGGGGTTTTGGGCTACATCTGGAAACACCATATATTTT
CDR3 protein: CASSQRGFWATSGNTIYF

clone size: .
D gene: TRBD1
V gene: TRBV4-1
J gene: TRBJ2-7
CDR3 DNA: TGCGCCAGCAGCCCAGAAAGGGGGACAGGGGTCGAGCAGTACTTC
CDR3 protein: CASSPERGTGVEQYF

clone size: .
D gene: TRBD2
V gene: TRBV7-7
J gene: TRBJ2-3
CDR3 DNA: TGTGCTAGCAGCCAACTAGCGGGAGGGTCGGATACGCAGTATTTT
CDR3 protein: CASSQLAGGSDTQYF

clone size: .
D gene: TRBD1
V gene: TRBV3-1/TRBV3-2
J gene: TRBJ2-1
CDR3 DNA: TGTGCCAGCAGCCAAAAGTTGAGGGGGACAGGGGGCTACAATGAGCAGTTCTTC
CDR3 protein: CASSQKLRGTGGYNEQFF

clone size: .
D gene: TRBD1
V gene: TRBV3-1/TRBV3-2
J gene: TRBJ2-7
CDR3 DNA: TGTGCCAGCAGCCAAGTGGGGACAGGGGTTTACGAGCAGTACTTC
CDR3 protein: CASSQVGTGVYEQYF

clone size: .
D gene: .
V gene: TRBV24-1
J gene: TRBJ2-2
CDR3 DNA: TGTGCCACCAGTGACCCTAGACAGGACACCGGGGAGCTGTTTTTT
CDR3 protein: CATSDPRQDTGELFF

clone size: few
D gene: TRBD1
V gene: TRBV6-6
J gene: TRBJ1-2
CDR3 DNA: TGTGCCAGCAGTTCCCCGGGACAGAGCTATGGCTACACCTTC
CDR3 protein: CASSSPGQSYGYTF